A selection of T cell receptor beta chains follows, all from one sample in a study of cytomegalovirus exposure and HLA in healthy donors. Profiling relied on immunoSEQ multiplex PCR, and the TCRdb table lists in-frame clones only, not all of them. The sample shows some 170,000 clones, more than 75% of them seen only once. Material: PBMCs. The receptors shown here come from a girl aged 2-10 years in good health and CMV-seropositive. Each CDR3 is given with its conserved first and last residue. D genes are given only for firm matches. Clone size is not always given. Where it is, it says once, few, many or a class for expanded clones.

D	length	J	size	V	DNA	CDR3
-	12	TRBJ2-7	-	TRBV7-9	TGTGCCAGCAGCTTAGTGGGGCACGAGCAGTACTTC	CASSLVGHEQYF
TRBD1	15	TRBJ1-2	-	TRBV2	TGTGCCAGCAGTGGGCCTGACAGGGGGTACTATGGCTACACCTTC	CASSGPDRGYYGYTF
TRBD1	13	TRBJ2-7	-	TRBV6-1	TGTGCCAGCAGTGGGTCAGACAGGGACGAGCAGTACTTC	CASSGSDRDEQYF
-	14	TRBJ2-3	-	TRBV19	TGTGCCACCGGAGACCGCGCGGGCACAGATACGCAGTATTTT	CATGDRAGTDTQYF
TRBD1	15	TRBJ1-5	once	TRBV5-1	TGCGCCAGCAGCGAGACGGGACAGGGCAATCAGCCCCAGCATTTT	CASSETGQGNQPQHF
-	14	TRBJ2-2	-	TRBV27	TGTGCCAGCAGTTTATCGGGGGGCACCGGGGAGCTGTTTTTT	CASSLSGGTGELFF
TRBD2	14	TRBJ2-7	-	TRBV30	TGTGCCTGGAGGTCTAGCGGAAACTCCTACGAGCAGTACTTC	CAWRSSGNSYEQYF
-	15	TRBJ2-1	-	TRBV14	TGTGCCAGCAGCCAAGACCTGACAGTCTACAATGAGCAGTTCTTC	CASSQDLTVYNEQFF
TRBD2	15	TRBJ2-3	-	TRBV27	TGTGCCAGCAATTTATGGGCGGGAGGGCCAGATACGCAGTATTTT	CASNLWAGGPDTQYF
-	14	TRBJ2-7	-	TRBV11-1	TGTGCCAGCAGCTTAGGCCCGGGGGACTACGAGCAGTACTTC	CASSLGPGDYEQYF
TRBD1	14	TRBJ1-4	-	TRBV19	TGTGCCAGTAGTGCGACAGGGAACGGTGAAAAACTGTTTTTT	CASSATGNGEKLFF
TRBD1	18	TRBJ2-2	-	TRBV19	TGTGCCAGTAGCCCTGAAGGGGGTGGGACAGAGAACACCGGGGAGCTGTTTTTT	CASSPEGGGTENTGELFF
-	14	TRBJ2-5	-	TRBV7-6	TGTGCCAGCAGCTCCTCGGGTCTCCCCGACGGGCAGTACTTC	CASSSSGLPDGQYF
-	16	TRBJ2-2	-	TRBV30	TGTGCCTGGAGTTTTCCCCGAGGGCCACTGGCCGGGGAGCTGTTTTTT	CAWSFPRGPLAGELFF
TRBD1	14	TRBJ1-2	-	TRBV27	TGTGCCAGCAGCAAAATCGGACAGGAAGGTCTCTACACCTTC	CASSKIGQEGLYTF
TRBD1	18	TRBJ2-1	-	TRBV28	TGTGCCAGCAGTTCAAAGAGCCCCAGACAGGGTTTCTACAATGAGCAGTTCTTC	CASSSKSPRQGFYNEQFF
-	15	TRBJ2-7	-	TRBV28	TGTGCCAGCAGTTTATCGGAAGGGGTATACTACGAGCAGTACTTC	CASSLSEGVYYEQYF
TRBD1	15	TRBJ2-7	-	TRBV4-1	TGCGCCAGCAGCCCGTCCGGGACAGGGAACTACGAGCAGTACTTC	CASSPSGTGNYEQYF
TRBD2	17	TRBJ2-1	few	TRBV4-1	TGCGCCAGCAGCCAAGGACTAGCGGGATCGTCCTACAATGAGCAGTTCTTC	CASSQGLAGSSYNEQFF
-	13	TRBJ1-6	-	TRBV30	TGTGCCTGGAGTCCTTCCGATAATTCACCCCTCCACTTT	CAWSPSDNSPLHF
-	14	TRBJ2-7	-	TRBV5-6	TGTGCCAGCAGCGAGGGAACCAGCTCCTACGAGCAGTACTTC	CASSEGTSSYEQYF
-	14	TRBJ1-4	-	TRBV18	TGTGCCAGCTCAAAGCAGGGTCTTAATGAAAAACTGTTTTTT	CASSKQGLNEKLFF
TRBD2	15	TRBJ2-3	-	TRBV6-4	TGTGCCAGCAGTGAAGAGGGAGGGCCAACAGATACGCAGTATTTT	CASSEEGGPTDTQYF
TRBD1	12	TRBJ2-5	-	TRBV29-1	TGCAGCTGGACAGGGCAGTCGGAGACCCAGTACTTC	CSWTGQSETQYF
-	15	TRBJ1-4	once	TRBV2	TGTGCCAGCAGCATCGATACAGAGTTTAATGAAAAACTGTTTTTT	CASSIDTEFNEKLFF